These 25 T cell receptor beta chains share one sample of origin, sequenced in a study of control samples from healthy donors and cancer patients. Libraries were prepared by immunoSEQ multiplex PCR; TCRdb keeps only in-frame clonotypes and omits some of them. The table includes around 150,000 clones, 85% to 95% detected once. Sequencing was performed on blood. The receptors come from a woman aged 35 to 49 in good health.

The genes are TRBV15 and TRBJ1-3; TRBD1 matches at 8 bases. The CDR3 is 16 residues long. The trim removed 3 bases at V and 4 bases at J, leaving 8 bases unmatched. Germline CDR1 reads LNHNV; CDR2 reads YYDKDF (reference sequence). The CDR3 protein is CATSRGNRGKGNTIYF. CDR3 sequence (DNA): TGTGCCACCAGCAGGGGAAACAGGGGGAAGGGAAACACCATATATTTT.

The chain uses TRBV21-1 and TRBJ1-1; whether TRBD1, the table's D call, matches the DNA was not checked. TRBV21-1 counts as a pseudogene. This CDR3 is built from 16 residues. The CDR3 here is CASSKGDRVWGTEAFF. CDR3 coding DNA: TGTGCCAGCAGCAAAGGGGACAGGGTATGGGGGACTGAAGCTTTCTTT.

V is TRBV6-6 and J is TRBJ1-1; perhaps TRBD1 as D (6 bases). The V and J ends lost 6 bases and 0 bases respectively, with 8 bases between them. The length of the CDR3 is 13 residues. CDR1 and CDR2 from the germline V gene are MNHNY and SVGAGI (reference sequence). The CDR3 protein is CASRWTVNTEAFF. In DNA form, the CDR3 reads TGTGCCAGCAGATGGACAGTGAACACTGAAGCTTTCTTT.

The chain uses TRBV19 and TRBJ1-5; unclear D gene. Trimming removed 4 bases at V and 2 bases at J, with 9 bases between. The CDR3 has 14 residues. Germline CDR1 and CDR2: LNHDA and SQIVND (reference sequence). CDR3 coding DNA: TGTGCCAGTAGTAGGGCGGAACGCAATCAGCCCCAGCATTTT. This sequence encodes CASSRAERNQPQHF.

The chain employs TRBV4-3 and TRBJ2-2; TRBD1 might be the D (6 bases). Germline V gene data show CDR1 as LGHNA and CDR2 as YSLEER. V lost 0 bases to trimming and J lost 0 bases, with 14 bases between them. This CDR3 contains 18 residues. The CDR3 DNA is TGCGCCAGCAGCCAAGATCTGGGACATCTAGCGAACACCGGGGAGCTGTTTTTT. Protein sequence: CASSQDLGHLANTGELFF.

The chain employs TRBV18 and TRBJ1-5, with 9 bases aligning to TRBD1. V shed 4 bases, J shed 3 bases, and the junction held 4 bases outside the gene matches. Germline CDR1 and CDR2: KGHSH and LQKENI. The CDR3 sequence is 15 residues long. CDR3 loop: CASSRGQGNNQPQHF. CDR3 sequence (DNA): TGTGCCAGCTCACGCGGACAGGGGAACAATCAGCCCCAGCATTTT.

The chain employs TRBV7-2 and TRBJ1-2; a possible D gene is TRBD1 (5 bases). Per germline, CDR1 SGHTA and CDR2 FQGNSA. The V and J ends lost 4 bases and 2 bases respectively, with 11 bases between them. CDR3 length: 14 amino acids. CDR3: CASSYRGANYGYTF. In DNA form, the CDR3 reads TGTGCCAGCAGCTACCGGGGCGCGAACTATGGCTACACCTTC.

This chain connects TRBV5-1 to TRBJ2-3, with 12 nucleotides matching TRBD1. The CDR3 is made up of 16 amino acids. Germline V CDR1 and CDR2: SGHRS, YFSETQ. The V and J ends lost 2 bases and 7 bases, in that order; junction bases with no gene match: 8. This CDR3 is CASSLGTGGRGHTQYF. The CDR3 nucleotides read TGCGCCAGCAGCTTAGGGACAGGGGGCCGCGGGCATACGCAGTATTTT.

This clone was counted between two and nine times. V usage is TRBV7-9 and J usage is TRBJ2-7, with 7 nucleotides matching TRBD1. With 5 bases clipped from V and 2 bases from J, the junction kept 0 bases outside the gene matches. Germline V CDR1 and CDR2: SEHNR, FQNEAQ (reference sequence). The CDR3 loop spans 12 amino acids. The CDR3 protein is CASSQGAYEQYF. Here the CDR3 DNA reads TGTGCCAGCAGCCAGGGGGCCTACGAGCAGTACTTC.

The V gene is TRBV27, the J gene TRBJ1-1, with D possibly being TRBD1 (6 bases). The CDR3 has 15 residues. The germline CDR1 and CDR2 sequences are MNHEY and SMNVEV (reference sequence). The ends were cut back, 1 base at V and 3 bases at J, with 12 bases in the middle. CDR3 DNA: TGTGCCAGCAGTTTATTGGGGGGCGGTGACACTGAAGCTTTCTTT. Translating it yields CASSLLGGGDTEAFF.

The rearrangement joins TRBV25-1 to TRBJ1-2; 8 nucleotides agree with TRBD1. Germline V CDR1 and CDR2: MGHDK, SYGVNS. The CDR3 is 16 amino acids. Trimming removed 4 bases from V and 6 bases from J; junction bases left unmatched: 13. CDR3 amino acids: CASSATPDRAAHGYTF. The CDR3 DNA reads as TGTGCCAGCAGTGCCACCCCGGACAGGGCGGCTCATGGCTACACCTTC.

This sequence joins TRBV12-2 and TRBJ1-2; the table's D call TRBD1 went unverified against the DNA. TRBV12-2 is given as a pseudogene. The CDR3 totals 17 residues. DNA of the CDR3: TGTGCAAGTCGCTTAGTGGTTCTTACAGGCGGCGACTATGGCTACACCTTC. It encodes CASRLVVLTGGDYGYTF.

CDR3 loop: CASDSPNYGYTF. The CDR3 DNA follows: TGTGCTTCGGACAGCCCCAACTATGGCTACACCTTC. The chain couples TRBV30 to TRBJ1-2, with D possibly being TRBD1 (6 bases). The CDR3 contains 12 residues. Per germline, CDR1 GTSNPN and CDR2 SVGIG (reference sequence). The variable domain in full, completed from reference TRBV30 and TRBJ1-2, reads SQTIHQWPATLVQPVGSPLSLECTVEGTSNPNLYWYRQAAGRGLQLLFYSVGIGQISSEVPQNLSASRPQDRQFILSSKKLLLSDSGFYLCASDSPNYGYTFGSGTRLTVV.

This sequence joins TRBV10-3 and TRBJ1-2; 8 nucleotides align to TRBD1. This CDR3 comprises 15 residues. Looked up from germline, CDR1 is ENHRY and CDR2 is SYGVKD. Losses at the gene ends were 0 bases for V and 7 bases for J; bases not matched to a gene: 7. The DNA for the CDR3 is TGTGCCATCAGTGAGTCGGACAGGGCGGGTGGTGGCTACACCTTC. Translated, it gives CAISESDRAGGGYTF.

This chain links TRBV27 with TRBJ1-5; the D is unclear. The CDR3 covers 15 residues. V lost 3 bases to trimming and J lost 2 bases, with 11 bases between them. Looked up from germline, CDR1 is MNHEY and CDR2 is SMNVEV (reference sequence). The CDR3 reads CASSFRGLGNQPQHF. In DNA form, the CDR3 reads TGTGCCAGCAGTTTTCGAGGGTTGGGCAATCAGCCCCAGCATTTT.

The chain joins TRBV4-2 to TRBJ1-1; TRBD1 is a possible D gene (5 bases). This CDR3 region has 14 residues. CDR1 is LGHNA and CDR2 is YNFKEQ in the germline V gene. The germline V and J ends were trimmed by 1 base and 5 bases, with 11 bases remaining between them. The CDR3 DNA is TGTGCCAGCAGCCAAGCAGGGAAGGGGACTGAAGCTTTCTTT. Its protein product is CASSQAGKGTEAFF.

As DNA, the CDR3 is TGCGCCAGCAGCTTGGAGACAGGTCCCTCCTACGAGCAGTACTTC. Its translation: CASSLETGPSYEQYF. The chain combines TRBV5-1 with TRBJ2-7, with D perhaps TRBD1 (6 bases). Germline V gene data show CDR1 as SGHRS and CDR2 as YFSETQ. The CDR3 length is 15 residues. V lost 0 bases and J lost 0, with 10 bases in between.

This clone has a single count. The chain joins TRBV12-5 to TRBJ1-5; D ambiguous. There are 11 residues in the CDR3. Trimming took 8 bases from V and 4 from J, leaving 6 bases between them. Germline values: CDR1 LGHNT, CDR2 FRNRAP. CDR3 DNA: TGTGCTAGTAGCTCGAATCAGCCCCAGCATTTT. This gives the protein CASSSNQPQHF. Based on the CDR3 plus reference TRBV12-5 and TRBJ1-5, the full variable domain is DARVTQTPRHKVTEMGQEVTMRCQPILGHNTVFWYRQTMMQGLELLAYFRNRAPLDDSGMPKDRFSAEMPDATLATLKIQPSEPRDSAVYFCASSSNQPQHFGDGTRLSIL.

The rearrangement uses TRBV6-6 and TRBJ1-1; D unclear. The CDR3 loop spans 12 amino acids. Germline CDR1 and CDR2: MNHNY and SVGAGI (reference sequence). V lost 7 bases and J 7 bases, leaving 13 bases between the germline ends. CDR3 region: CASIFEEGEAFF. The CDR3 bases are TGTGCCAGCATTTTTGAAGAGGGTGAAGCTTTCTTT.

The J gene is TRBJ1-1, the V gene TRBV7-2; D not certain. Trimming left V 1 base short and J 1 base short, with 13 bases between. Per the germline V gene, CDR1 is SGHTA and CDR2 is FQGNSA. This CDR3 spans 16 amino acids. The CDR3 coding sequence is TGTGCCAGCAGCTTAGAAACGGGGATGAGGAACACTGAAGCTTTCTTT. It codes for CASSLETGMRNTEAFF.

This chain uses TRBV7-6 with TRBJ2-7, with a possible D match to TRBD1 (5 bases). Germline V lookup: CDR1 SGHVS, CDR2 FNYEAQ. Trimming left V 3 bases short and J 5 bases short, with 17 bases between. This CDR3 has 15 amino acids. The CDR3 nucleotides read TGTGCCAGCAGCTTTGGGGTGCAGGGTACAGACGAGCAGTACTTC. It specifies CASSFGVQGTDEQYF.

This clone came up a few times. This sample also contains other DNA sequences that code for the same CDR3. This chain uses TRBV7-2 with TRBJ2-3; maybe TRBD1 (6 bases). V lost 5 bases and J lost 2, with 20 bases in between. The CDR3 consists of 17 residues. Germline V gene data show CDR1 as SGHTA and CDR2 as FQGNSA. The CDR3 DNA follows: TGTGCCAGCAGCCCTAGGGTGGGCAGGGGTTACACAGATACGCAGTATTTT. The encoded protein is CASSPRVGRGYTDTQYF.

The chain couples TRBV9 to TRBJ2-5; D is possibly TRBD1 (6 bases). There are 15 residues in the CDR3. CDR1 and CDR2 (germline): SGDLS, YYNGEE. Trimming shortened V by 3 bases and J by 3 bases, and 15 bases separated the two germline ends. CDR3 protein: CASSAQPTGEETQYF. CDR3 coding DNA: TGTGCCAGCAGCGCCCAACCGACAGGAGAAGAGACCCAGTACTTC. The variable domain in full, with the rest retrieved from reference TRBV9 and TRBJ2-5, is DSGVTQTPKHLITATGQRVTLRCSPRSGDLSVYWYQQSLDQGLQFLIQYYNGEERAKGNILERFSAQQFPDLHSELNLSSLELGDSALYFCASSAQPTGEETQYFGPGTRLLVL.

This chain links TRBV5-1 with TRBJ2-7; possibly TRBD1 or TRBD2 for D (5 bases each). Germline V lookup: CDR1 SGHRS, CDR2 YFSETQ. The CDR3 has 14 residues. V lost 7 bases and J 2 bases, leaving 16 bases between the germline ends. This CDR3 is CASSLTGTAYEQYF. The CDR3, as DNA: TGCGCCAGCTCTTTAACCGGGACCGCCTACGAGCAGTACTTC.

Worth noting for this clone: Germline and junction disagree at one end, which may indicate a read error. The rearrangement links TRBV7-2 to TRBJ2-5; 8 bases are shared with TRBD1. Germline lookup yields CDR1 SGHTA and CDR2 FQGNSA. The CDR3 totals 13 residues. The DNA for the CDR3 is TGTGCCAGCAGCCTAGCCCCCCGGGACAGGTCCAACTTC. Protein sequence: CASSLAPRDRSNF.